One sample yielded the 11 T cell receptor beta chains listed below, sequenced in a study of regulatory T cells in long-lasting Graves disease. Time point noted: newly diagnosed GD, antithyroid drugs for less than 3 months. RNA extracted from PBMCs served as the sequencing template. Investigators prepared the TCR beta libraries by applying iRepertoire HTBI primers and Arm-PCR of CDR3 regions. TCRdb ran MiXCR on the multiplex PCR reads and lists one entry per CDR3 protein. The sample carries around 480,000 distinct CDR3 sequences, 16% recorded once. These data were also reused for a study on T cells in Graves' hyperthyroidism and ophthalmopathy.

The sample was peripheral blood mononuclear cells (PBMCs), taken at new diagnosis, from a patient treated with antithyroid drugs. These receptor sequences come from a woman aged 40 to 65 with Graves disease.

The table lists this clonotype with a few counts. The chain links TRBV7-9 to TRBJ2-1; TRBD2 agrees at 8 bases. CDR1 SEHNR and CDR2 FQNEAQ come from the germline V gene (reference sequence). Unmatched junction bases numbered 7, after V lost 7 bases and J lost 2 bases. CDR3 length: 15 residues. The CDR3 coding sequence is TGTGCCAGCACCCCGGGAGGGGGGCCCTACAATGAGCAGTTCTTC. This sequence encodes CASTPGGGPYNEQFF.

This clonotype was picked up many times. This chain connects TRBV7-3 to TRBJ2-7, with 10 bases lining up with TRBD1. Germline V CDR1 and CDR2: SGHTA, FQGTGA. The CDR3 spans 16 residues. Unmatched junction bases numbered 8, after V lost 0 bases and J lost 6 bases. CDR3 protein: CASSLTGTGVPSEQYF. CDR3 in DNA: TGTGCCAGCAGCTTAACGGGGACAGGGGTCCCCTCCGAGCAGTACTTC. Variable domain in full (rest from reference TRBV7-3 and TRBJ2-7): GAGVSQTPSNKVTEKGKYVELRCDPISGHTALYWYRQSLGQGPEFLIYFQGTGAADDSGLPNDRFFAVRPEGSVSTLKIQRTERGDSAVYLCASSLTGTGVPSEQYFGPGTRLTVT.

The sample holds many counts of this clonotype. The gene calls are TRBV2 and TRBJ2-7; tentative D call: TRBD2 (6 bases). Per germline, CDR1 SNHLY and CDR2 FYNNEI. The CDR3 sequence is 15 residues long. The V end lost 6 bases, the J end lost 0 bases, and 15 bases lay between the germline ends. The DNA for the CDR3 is TGTGCCAGCAGGGGAGGAGGGACTCTCTCCTACGAGCAGTACTTC. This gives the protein CASRGGGTLSYEQYF.

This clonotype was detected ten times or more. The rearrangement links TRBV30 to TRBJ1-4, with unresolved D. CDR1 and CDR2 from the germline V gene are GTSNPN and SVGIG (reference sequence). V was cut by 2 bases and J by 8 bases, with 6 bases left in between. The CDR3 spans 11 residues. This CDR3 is CAWSRREKLFF. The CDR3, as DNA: TGTGCCTGGAGTAGGCGGGAAAAACTGTTTTTT.

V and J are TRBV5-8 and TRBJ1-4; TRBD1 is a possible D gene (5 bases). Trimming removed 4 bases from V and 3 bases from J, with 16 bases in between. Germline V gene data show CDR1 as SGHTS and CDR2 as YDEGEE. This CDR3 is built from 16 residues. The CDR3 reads CASSITRGRANEKLFF. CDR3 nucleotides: TGTGCCAGCAGCATTACAAGGGGACGGGCTAATGAAAAACTGTTTTTT.

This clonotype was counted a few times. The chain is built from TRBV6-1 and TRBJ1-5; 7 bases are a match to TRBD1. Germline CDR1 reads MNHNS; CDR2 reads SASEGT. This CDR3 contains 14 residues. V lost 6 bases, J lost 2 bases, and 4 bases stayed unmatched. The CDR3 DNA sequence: TGTGCCAGCAGACAGGGGTTTGGCAATCAGCCCCAGCATTTT. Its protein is CASRQGFGNQPQHF.

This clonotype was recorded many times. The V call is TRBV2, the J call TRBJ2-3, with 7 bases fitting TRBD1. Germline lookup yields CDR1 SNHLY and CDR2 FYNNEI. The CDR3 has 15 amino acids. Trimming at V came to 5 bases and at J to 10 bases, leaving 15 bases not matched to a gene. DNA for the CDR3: TGTGCCAGCAGTAGGGACGGGACAGCTTCCTTAGCGCAGTATTTT. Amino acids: CASSRDGTASLAQYF.

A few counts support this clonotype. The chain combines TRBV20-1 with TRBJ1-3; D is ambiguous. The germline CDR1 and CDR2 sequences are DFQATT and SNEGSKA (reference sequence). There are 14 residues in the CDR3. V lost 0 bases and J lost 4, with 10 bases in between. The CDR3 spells CSARDYVRGNTIYF. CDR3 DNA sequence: TGCAGTGCTAGAGATTACGTCAGAGGAAACACCATATATTTT.

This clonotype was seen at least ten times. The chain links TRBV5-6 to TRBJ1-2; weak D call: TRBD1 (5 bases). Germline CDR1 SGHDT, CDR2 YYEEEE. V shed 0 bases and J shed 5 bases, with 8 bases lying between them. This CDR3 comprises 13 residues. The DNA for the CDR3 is TGTGCCAGCAGCTTGGCCGGGGGATATGGCTACACCTTC. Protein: CASSLAGGYGYTF.

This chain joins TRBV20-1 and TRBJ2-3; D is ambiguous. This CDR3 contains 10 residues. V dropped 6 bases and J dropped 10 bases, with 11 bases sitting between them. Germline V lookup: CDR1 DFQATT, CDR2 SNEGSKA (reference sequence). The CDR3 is CSAGPAAQYF. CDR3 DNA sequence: TGCAGTGCCGGGCCCGCTGCGCAGTATTTT.

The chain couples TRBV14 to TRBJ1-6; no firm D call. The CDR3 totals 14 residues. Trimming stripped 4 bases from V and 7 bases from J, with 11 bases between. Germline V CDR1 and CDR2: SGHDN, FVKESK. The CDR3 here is CASSLETVNSPLHF. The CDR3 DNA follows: TGTGCCAGCAGCCTTGAGACCGTAAATTCACCCCTCCACTTT.